These T cell receptor beta chains were read from a single sample in a study of blood T cell repertoires in COVID-19. TCRdb's table, derived via immunoSEQ multiplex PCR, lists solely in-frame clones and lacks some. In the table there are about 260,000 clones, over 75% of which are singletons. Sequencing was carried out using peripheral blood. Receptors originate from a woman in her fifties or sixties with acute or convalescent COVID-19. Each CDR3 is given with its conserved first and last residue. The order of the fields is CDR3 protein, CDR3 DNA, V gene, D gene, clone size, J gene. A D gene is named only where the DNA matches it firmly. For some rows the clone size is stated as once, few or many, or as a class when expanded; others skip it.

CASSQGALEQYF | TGTGCCAGCAGCCAGGGGGCACTCGAGCAGTACTTC | TRBV28 | TRBD1 | NA | TRBJ2-7
CASSQEVTAYNSPLHF | TGTGCCAGCAGCCAAGAGGTGACAGCATATAATTCACCCCTCCACTTT | TRBV4-2 | NA | NA | TRBJ1-6
CASSDPGQSYGYTF | TGTGCCAGCAGTGATCCGGGACAGAGCTATGGCTACACCTTC | TRBV2 | TRBD1 | NA | TRBJ1-2
CASSLVAGTTTDTQYF | TGCGCCAGCAGCTTGGTAGCGGGGACAACCACAGATACGCAGTATTTT | TRBV5-1 | TRBD2 | NA | TRBJ2-3
CASSYSGGDSPLHF | TGTGCCAGCAGTTACTCCGGGGGTGATTCACCCCTCCACTTT | TRBV6-5 | NA | NA | TRBJ1-6
CASSQDRSRVETEAFF | TGTGCCAGCAGCCAAGATCGGAGCAGGGTGGAAACTGAAGCTTTCTTT | TRBV4-2 | NA | NA | TRBJ1-1
CASAARGDTEAFF | TGTGCCAGCGCCGCCCGGGGTGACACTGAAGCTTTCTTT | TRBV27 | NA | NA | TRBJ1-1
CASTMGTGSYEQYF | TGTGCCAGTACCATGGGGACAGGCTCCTACGAGCAGTACTTC | TRBV19 | TRBD1 | NA | TRBJ2-7
CASSLTGQSRGYTF | TGTGCCAGCAGCTTAACGGGACAGTCTCGAGGCTACACCTTC | TRBV7-9 | TRBD1 | NA | TRBJ1-2
CASRVLQGNYGYTF | TGTGCCAGCAGGGTACTACAGGGGAACTATGGCTACACCTTC | TRBV27 | TRBD1 | NA | TRBJ1-2
CASSPRAEYGYTF | TGTGCCAGCTCACCACGAGCGGAGTATGGCTACACCTTC | TRBV18 | NA | NA | TRBJ1-2
CASSLSPEETQYF | TGTGCCAGCAGCTTATCGCCAGAAGAGACCCAGTACTTC | TRBV7-2 | NA | NA | TRBJ2-5
CASSLRLAERYLGYEQYF | TGCGCCAGCAGCCTGAGACTAGCGGAGCGGTACTTAGGCTACGAGCAGTACTTC | TRBV5-1 | TRBD2 | NA | TRBJ2-7
CALGDSQGAAVQPQHF | TGTGCCCTAGGGGACTCTCAGGGGGCAGCTGTTCAGCCCCAGCATTTT | TRBV28 | TRBD1 | NA | TRBJ1-5
CASSSKSGGRGAFF | TGTGCCAGCAGCTCAAAATCCGGGGGTAGGGGAGCTTTCTTT | TRBV7-2 | NA | NA | TRBJ1-1
CASSLVDREAFF | TGTGCCAGCAGCTTGGTGGACAGGGAAGCTTTCTTT | TRBV7-2 | TRBD1 | once | TRBJ1-1
CASSFGGPQETQYF | TGTGCCAGCAGCTTTGGGGGCCCGCAAGAGACCCAGTACTTC | TRBV11-3 | NA | NA | TRBJ2-5
CASNSLAGGVYEQYF | TGTGCCAGCAACTCGCTAGCGGGAGGAGTCTACGAGCAGTACTTC | TRBV6-5 | TRBD2 | NA | TRBJ2-7
CASSVEPGQGGEKLFF | TGTGCCAGTAGTGTCGAACCGGGACAGGGTGGGGAAAAACTGTTTTTT | TRBV19 | TRBD1 | NA | TRBJ1-4
CASSLNGRDAYNEQFF | TGTGCCAGCAGCTTAAACGGGCGGGATGCCTACAATGAGCAGTTCTTC | TRBV7-3 | NA | NA | TRBJ2-1
CASSFYRGVYEQYF | TGTGCCAGCAGTTTTTACAGGGGGGTCTACGAGCAGTACTTC | TRBV28 | TRBD1 | NA | TRBJ2-7
CASSATSGTDTQYF | TGTGCCAGCAGCGCGACTAGCGGCACAGATACGCAGTATTTT | TRBV7-3 | TRBD2 | NA | TRBJ2-3
CASSPVRLATTNEQFF | TGTGCCAGCTCACCGGTAAGACTAGCGACTACCAATGAGCAGTTCTTC | TRBV18 | TRBD2 | once | TRBJ2-1
CASKSAGGTGANVLTF | TGTGCCAGCAAGTCAGCGGGAGGCACTGGGGCCAACGTCCTGACTTTC | TRBV27 | TRBD2 | NA | TRBJ2-6
CASSPGLVRAGELFF | TGTGCCAGCAGCCCCGGACTAGTTCGGGCCGGGGAGCTGTTTTTT | TRBV7-2 | TRBD2 | NA | TRBJ2-2
CASYPDRNTEAFF | TGTGCCAGTTACCCGGACAGGAACACTGAAGCTTTCTTT | TRBV2 | NA | NA | TRBJ1-1